This T cell receptor beta chain stems from a study of beta chain features in type 1 diabetes. Study-level results: PCR might favor shorter templates, equally in patients and controls.

This clone was detected only a few times. Its antigen is still unknown. The investigators reverse transcribed all of the isolated RNA, so they sequenced expressed TCRB transcripts. Profiled with immunoSEQ multiplex PCR; TCRdb holds only in-frame clones, not every one. The sample records about 900,000 clones, about a sixth being singletons. Trimming removed 8 bases at V and 0 bases at J, with 16 bases between. The CDR3 length is 16 residues. Per the germline V gene, CDR1 is MDHEN and CDR2 is SYDVKM. A single heparinised blood sample, averaging approximately 110 mL, was obtained per donor. Sorting of CD4+ naive, central memory, regulatory and stem cell-like memory cells was performed via CD45RO/CCR7/CD25/CD127/CD95/CD27. Each sorted population was over 95% pure.

This TCR came from a woman aged 18-29 years in good health. The chain employs TRBV28 and TRBJ2-2, with D maybe TRBD1 (5 bases). The sample comprised naive CD4+ T cells from blood. The DNA for the CDR3 is TGTGCCAGCTCTCTATTCGCAGGGTCGAACACCGGGGAGCTGTTTTTT. Protein sequence: CASSLFAGSNTGELFF.